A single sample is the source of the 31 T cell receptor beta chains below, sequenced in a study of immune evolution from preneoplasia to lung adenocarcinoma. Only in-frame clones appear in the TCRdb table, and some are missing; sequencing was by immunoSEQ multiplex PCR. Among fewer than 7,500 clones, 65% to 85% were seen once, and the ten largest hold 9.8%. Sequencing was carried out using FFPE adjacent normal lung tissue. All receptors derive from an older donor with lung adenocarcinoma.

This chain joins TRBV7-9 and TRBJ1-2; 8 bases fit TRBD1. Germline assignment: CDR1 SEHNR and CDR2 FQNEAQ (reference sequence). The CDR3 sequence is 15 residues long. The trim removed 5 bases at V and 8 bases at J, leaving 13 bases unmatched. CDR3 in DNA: TGTGCCAGCAGCCCCCCGCGGCAGGGGGCGCGGGGCTACACCTTC. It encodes CASSPPRQGARGYTF.

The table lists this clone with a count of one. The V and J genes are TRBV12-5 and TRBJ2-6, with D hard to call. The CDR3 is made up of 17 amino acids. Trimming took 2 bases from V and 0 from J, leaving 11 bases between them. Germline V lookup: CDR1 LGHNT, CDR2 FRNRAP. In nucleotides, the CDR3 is TGTGCTAGTGGTTTGAGCGCTCGCTACTCTGGGGCCAACGTCCTGACTTTC. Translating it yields CASGLSARYSGANVLTF. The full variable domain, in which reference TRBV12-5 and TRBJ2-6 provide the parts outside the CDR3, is DARVTQTPRHKVTEMGQEVTMRCQPILGHNTVFWYRQTMMQGLELLAYFRNRAPLDDSGMPKDRFSAEMPDATLATLKIQPSEPRDSAVYFCASGLSARYSGANVLTFGAGSRLTVL.

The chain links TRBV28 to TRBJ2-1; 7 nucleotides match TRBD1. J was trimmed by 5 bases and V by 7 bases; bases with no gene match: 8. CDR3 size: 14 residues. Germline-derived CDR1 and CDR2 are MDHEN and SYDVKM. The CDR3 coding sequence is TGTGCCAGCATCGACAGGGATGAGGACAATGAGCAGTTCTTC. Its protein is CASIDRDEDNEQFF.

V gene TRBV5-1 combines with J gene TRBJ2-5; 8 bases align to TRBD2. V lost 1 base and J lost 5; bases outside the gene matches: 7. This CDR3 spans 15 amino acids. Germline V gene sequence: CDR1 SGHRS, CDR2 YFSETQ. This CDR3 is CASSLPAGEGETQYF. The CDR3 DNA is TGCGCCAGCAGCTTGCCAGCGGGAGAAGGGGAGACCCAGTACTTC. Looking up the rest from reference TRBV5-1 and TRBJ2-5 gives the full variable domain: KAGVTQTPRYLIKTRGQQVTLSCSPISGHRSVSWYQQTPGQGLQFLFEYFSETQRNKGNFPGRFSGRQFSNSRSEMNVSTLELGDSALYLCASSLPAGEGETQYFGPGTRLLVL.

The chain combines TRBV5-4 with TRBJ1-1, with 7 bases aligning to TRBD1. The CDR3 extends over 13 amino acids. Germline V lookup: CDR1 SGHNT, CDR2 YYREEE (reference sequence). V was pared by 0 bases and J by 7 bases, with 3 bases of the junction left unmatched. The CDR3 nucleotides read TGTGCCAGCAGCTTGGACCGACAGGGTGAAGCTTTCTTT. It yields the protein CASSLDRQGEAFF.

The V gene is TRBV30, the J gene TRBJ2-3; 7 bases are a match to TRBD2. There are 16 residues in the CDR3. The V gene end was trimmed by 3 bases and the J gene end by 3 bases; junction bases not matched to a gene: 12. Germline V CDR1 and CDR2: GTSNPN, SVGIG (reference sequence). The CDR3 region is CAWRGLGAGVTDTQYF. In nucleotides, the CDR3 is TGTGCCTGGAGGGGCCTGGGCGCGGGGGTGACAGATACGCAGTATTTT. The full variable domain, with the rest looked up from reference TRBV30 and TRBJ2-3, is SQTIHQWPATLVQPVGSPLSLECTVEGTSNPNLYWYRQAAGRGLQLLFYSVGIGQISSEVPQNLSASRPQDRQFILSSKKLLLSDSGFYLCAWRGLGAGVTDTQYFGPGTRLTVL.

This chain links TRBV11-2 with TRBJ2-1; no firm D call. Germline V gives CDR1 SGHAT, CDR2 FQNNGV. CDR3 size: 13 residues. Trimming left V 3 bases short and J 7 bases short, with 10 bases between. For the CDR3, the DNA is TGTGCCAGCAGCTTCGGCCCACAGAATGAGCAGTTCTTC. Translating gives CASSFGPQNEQFF.

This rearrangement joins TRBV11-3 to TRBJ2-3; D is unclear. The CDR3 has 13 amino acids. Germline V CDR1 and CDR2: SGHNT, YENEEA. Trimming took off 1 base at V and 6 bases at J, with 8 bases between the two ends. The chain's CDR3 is CASSLGKMDTQYF. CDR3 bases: TGTGCCAGCAGCTTAGGTAAAATGGATACGCAGTATTTT.

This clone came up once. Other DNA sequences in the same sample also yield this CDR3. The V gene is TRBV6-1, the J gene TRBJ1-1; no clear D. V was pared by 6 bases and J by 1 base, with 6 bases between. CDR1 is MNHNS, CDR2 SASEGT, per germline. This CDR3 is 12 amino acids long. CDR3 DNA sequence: TGTGCCAGCAGCCGTCGGAACACTGAAGCTTTCTTT. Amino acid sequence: CASSRRNTEAFF.

For the CDR3, the DNA is TGTGCCAGCAGGAAGGTTAGCGGGGGAGAAGATACGCAGTATTTT. Translation gives CASRKVSGGEDTQYF. The rearrangement uses TRBV6-1 and TRBJ2-3, with TRBD2 matching over 9 bases. Germline CDR1 MNHNS, CDR2 SASEGT. This CDR3 spans 15 amino acids. J was trimmed by 5 bases and V by 6 bases; bases with no gene match: 9.

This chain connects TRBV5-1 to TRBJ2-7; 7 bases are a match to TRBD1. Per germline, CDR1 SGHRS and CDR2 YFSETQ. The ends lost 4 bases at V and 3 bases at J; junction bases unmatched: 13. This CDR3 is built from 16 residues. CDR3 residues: CASSPEVDRAVYEQYF. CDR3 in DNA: TGCGCCAGCAGCCCAGAGGTCGACAGGGCCGTCTACGAGCAGTACTTC. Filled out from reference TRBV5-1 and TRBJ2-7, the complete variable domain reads KAGVTQTPRYLIKTRGQQVTLSCSPISGHRSVSWYQQTPGQGLQFLFEYFSETQRNKGNFPGRFSGRQFSNSRSEMNVSTLELGDSALYLCASSPEVDRAVYEQYFGPGTRLTVT.

CDR3 nucleotides: TGTGCCAGCTCACCACCGAGTCGAGGGCAGTACTTC. This translates into CASSPPSRGQYF. V is TRBV18 and J is TRBJ2-7; D is unclear. This CDR3 has 12 amino acids. Trimming removed 0 bases at V and 9 bases at J, with 9 bases between. Germline CDR1 KGHSH, CDR2 LQKENI.

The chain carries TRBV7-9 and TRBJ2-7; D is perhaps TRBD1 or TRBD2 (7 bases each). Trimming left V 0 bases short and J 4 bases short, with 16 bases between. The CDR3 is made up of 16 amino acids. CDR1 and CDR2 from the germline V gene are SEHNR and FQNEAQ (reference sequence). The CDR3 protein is CASSLAQGGARYEQYF. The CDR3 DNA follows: TGTGCCAGCAGCTTAGCCCAGGGGGGGGCGCGGTACGAGCAGTACTTC.

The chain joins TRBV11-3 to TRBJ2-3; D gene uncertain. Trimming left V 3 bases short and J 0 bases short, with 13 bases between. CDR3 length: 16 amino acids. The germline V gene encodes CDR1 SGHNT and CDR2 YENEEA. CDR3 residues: CASSFPRAPSTDTQYF. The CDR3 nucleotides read TGTGCCAGCAGCTTCCCTCGGGCACCTAGCACAGATACGCAGTATTTT. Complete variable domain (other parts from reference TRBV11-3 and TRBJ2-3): EAGVVQSPRYKIIEKKQPVAFWCNPISGHNTLYWYLQNLGQGPELLIRYENEEAVDDSQLPKDRFSAERLKGVDSTLKIQPAELGDSAVYLCASSFPRAPSTDTQYFGPGTRLTVL.

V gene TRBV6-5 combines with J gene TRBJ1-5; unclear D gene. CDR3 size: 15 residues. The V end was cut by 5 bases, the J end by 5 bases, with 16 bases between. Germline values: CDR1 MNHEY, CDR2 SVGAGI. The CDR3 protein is CASSPRGQPYQPQHF. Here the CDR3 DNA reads TGTGCCAGCAGTCCTCGGGGTCAGCCTTATCAGCCCCAGCATTTT.

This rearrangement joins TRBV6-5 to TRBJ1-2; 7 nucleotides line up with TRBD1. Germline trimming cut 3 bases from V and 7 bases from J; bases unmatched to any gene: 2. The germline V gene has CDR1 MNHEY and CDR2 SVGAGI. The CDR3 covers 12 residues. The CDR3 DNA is TGTGCCAGCAGTTATGACAGGGCTGGCTACACCTTC. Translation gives CASSYDRAGYTF.

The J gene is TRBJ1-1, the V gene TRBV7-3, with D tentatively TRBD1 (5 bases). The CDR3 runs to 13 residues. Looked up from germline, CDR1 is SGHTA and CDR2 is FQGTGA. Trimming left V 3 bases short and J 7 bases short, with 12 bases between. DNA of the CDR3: TGTGCCAGCAGCTTTGTTGGGGGTAGTGAAGCTTTCTTT. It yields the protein CASSFVGGSEAFF. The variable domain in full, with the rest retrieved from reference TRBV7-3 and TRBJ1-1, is GAGVSQTPSNKVTEKGKYVELRCDPISGHTALYWYRQSLGQGPEFLIYFQGTGAADDSGLPNDRFFAVRPEGSVSTLKIQRTERGDSAVYLCASSFVGGSEAFFGQGTRLTVV.

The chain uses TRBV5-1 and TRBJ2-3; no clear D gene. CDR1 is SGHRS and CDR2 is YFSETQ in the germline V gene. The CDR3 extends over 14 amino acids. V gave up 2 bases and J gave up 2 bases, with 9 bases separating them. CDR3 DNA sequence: TGCGCCAGCAGCTTAGAAAAGATCACAGATACGCAGTATTTT. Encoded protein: CASSLEKITDTQYF.

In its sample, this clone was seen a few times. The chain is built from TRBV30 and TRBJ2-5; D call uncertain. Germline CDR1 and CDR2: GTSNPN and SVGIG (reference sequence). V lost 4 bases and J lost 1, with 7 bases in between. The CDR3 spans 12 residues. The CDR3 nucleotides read TGTGCCTGGAATCGTGCCCAAGAGACCCAGTACTTC. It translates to CAWNRAQETQYF.

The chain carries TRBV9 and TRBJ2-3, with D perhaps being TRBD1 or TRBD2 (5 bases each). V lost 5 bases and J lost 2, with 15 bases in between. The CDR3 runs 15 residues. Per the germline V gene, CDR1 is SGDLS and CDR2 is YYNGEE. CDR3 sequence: CASRPDGALTDTQYF. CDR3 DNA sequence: TGTGCCAGCAGGCCCGACGGGGCCCTCACAGATACGCAGTATTTT. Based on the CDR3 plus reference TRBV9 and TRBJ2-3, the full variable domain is DSGVTQTPKHLITATGQRVTLRCSPRSGDLSVYWYQQSLDQGLQFLIQYYNGEERAKGNILERFSAQQFPDLHSELNLSSLELGDSALYFCASRPDGALTDTQYFGPGTRLTVL.

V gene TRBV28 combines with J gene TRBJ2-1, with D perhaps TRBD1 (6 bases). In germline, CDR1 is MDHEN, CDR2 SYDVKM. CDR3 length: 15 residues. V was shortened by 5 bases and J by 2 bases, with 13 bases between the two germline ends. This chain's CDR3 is CASSPPDRTYNEQFF. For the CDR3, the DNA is TGTGCCAGCAGTCCACCAGACAGGACCTACAATGAGCAGTTCTTC.

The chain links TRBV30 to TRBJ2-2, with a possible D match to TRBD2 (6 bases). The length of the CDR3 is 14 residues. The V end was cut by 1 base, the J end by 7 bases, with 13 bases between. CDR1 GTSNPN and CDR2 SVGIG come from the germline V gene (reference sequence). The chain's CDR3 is CAWSATRRGGELFF. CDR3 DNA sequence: TGTGCCTGGAGTGCGACTAGAAGGGGCGGGGAGCTGTTTTTT.

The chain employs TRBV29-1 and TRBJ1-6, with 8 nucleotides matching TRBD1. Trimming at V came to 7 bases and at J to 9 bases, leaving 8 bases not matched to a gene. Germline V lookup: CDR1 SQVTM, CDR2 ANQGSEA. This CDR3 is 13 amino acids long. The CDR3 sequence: CSASDREGSPLHF. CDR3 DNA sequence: TGCAGCGCTTCGGACAGGGAGGGTTCACCCCTCCACTTT.

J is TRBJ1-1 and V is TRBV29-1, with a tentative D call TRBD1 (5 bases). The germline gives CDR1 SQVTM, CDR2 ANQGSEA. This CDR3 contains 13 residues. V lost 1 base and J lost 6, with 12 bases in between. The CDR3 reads CSVEGGGWAEAFF. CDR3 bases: TGCAGCGTTGAAGGGGGGGGATGGGCTGAAGCTTTCTTT.

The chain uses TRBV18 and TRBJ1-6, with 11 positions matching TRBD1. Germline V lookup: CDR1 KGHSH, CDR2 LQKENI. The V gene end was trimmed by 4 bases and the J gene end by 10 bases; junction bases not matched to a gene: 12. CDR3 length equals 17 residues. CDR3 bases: TGTGCCAGCTCACTAACCGGGACAGGGGGATTCAGGTCACCCCTCCACTTT. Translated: CASSLTGTGGFRSPLHF.

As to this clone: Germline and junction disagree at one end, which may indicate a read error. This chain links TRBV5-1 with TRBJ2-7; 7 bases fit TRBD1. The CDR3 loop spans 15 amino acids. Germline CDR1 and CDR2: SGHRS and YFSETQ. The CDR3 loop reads CACSPYGQGVYEQYF. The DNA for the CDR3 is TGCGCCTGCAGCCCTTATGGGCAGGGGGTCTACGAGCAGTACTTC.

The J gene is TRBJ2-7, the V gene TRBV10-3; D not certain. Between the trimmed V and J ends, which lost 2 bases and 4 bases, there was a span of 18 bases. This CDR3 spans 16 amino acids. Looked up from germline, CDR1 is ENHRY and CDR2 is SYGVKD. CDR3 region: CAISEGLTDLGYEQYF. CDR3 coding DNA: TGTGCCATCAGTGAGGGGCTGACGGACCTCGGGTACGAGCAGTACTTC.

The CDR3 loop is CASSYLQDGYTF. DNA of the CDR3: TGTGCCAGCAGTTATTTACAGGATGGCTACACCTTC. The chain combines TRBV6-6 with TRBJ1-2, with D perhaps matching TRBD1 (5 bases). The V end was cut by 3 bases, the J end by 6 bases, with 8 bases between. The CDR3 is 12 amino acids. From germline, CDR1 is MNHNY and CDR2 SVGAGI (reference sequence).

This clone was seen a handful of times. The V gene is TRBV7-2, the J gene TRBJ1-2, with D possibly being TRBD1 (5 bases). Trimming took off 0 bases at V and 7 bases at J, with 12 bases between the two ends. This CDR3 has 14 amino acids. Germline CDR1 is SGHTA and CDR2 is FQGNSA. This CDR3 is CASSLAGLTFGYTF. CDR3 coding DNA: TGTGCCAGCAGCTTAGCGGGACTGACGTTTGGCTACACCTTC.

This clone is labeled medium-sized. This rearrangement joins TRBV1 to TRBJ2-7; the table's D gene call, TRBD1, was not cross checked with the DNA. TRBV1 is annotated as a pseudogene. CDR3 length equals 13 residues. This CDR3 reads CTSGPVQDYEQYF. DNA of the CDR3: TGCACCAGCGGTCCGGTACAGGACTACGAGCAGTACTTC.

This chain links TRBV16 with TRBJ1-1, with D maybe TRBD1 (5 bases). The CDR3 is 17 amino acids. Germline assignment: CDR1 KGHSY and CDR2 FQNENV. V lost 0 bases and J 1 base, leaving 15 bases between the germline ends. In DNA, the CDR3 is TGTGCCAGCAGCCAATCGGTACAGACAGATTGGAACACTGAAGCTTTCTTT. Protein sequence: CASSQSVQTDWNTEAFF.